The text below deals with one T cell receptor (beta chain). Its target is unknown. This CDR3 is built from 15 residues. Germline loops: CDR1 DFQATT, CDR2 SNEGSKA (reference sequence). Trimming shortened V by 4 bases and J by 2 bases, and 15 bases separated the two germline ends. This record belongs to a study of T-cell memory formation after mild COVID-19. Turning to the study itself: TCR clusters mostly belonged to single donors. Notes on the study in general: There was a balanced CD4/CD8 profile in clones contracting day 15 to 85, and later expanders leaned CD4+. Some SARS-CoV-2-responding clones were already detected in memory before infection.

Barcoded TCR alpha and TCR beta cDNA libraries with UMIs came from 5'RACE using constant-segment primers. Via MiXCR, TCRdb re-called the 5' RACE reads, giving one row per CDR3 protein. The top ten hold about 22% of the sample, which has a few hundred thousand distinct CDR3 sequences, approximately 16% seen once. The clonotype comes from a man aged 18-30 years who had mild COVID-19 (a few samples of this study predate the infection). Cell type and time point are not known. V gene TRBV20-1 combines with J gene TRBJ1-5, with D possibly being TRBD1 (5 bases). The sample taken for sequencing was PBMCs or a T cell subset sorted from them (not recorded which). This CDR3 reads CSATMGVEGNQPQHF. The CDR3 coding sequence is TGCAGTGCTACCATGGGGGTTGAAGGCAATCAGCCCCAGCATTTT.